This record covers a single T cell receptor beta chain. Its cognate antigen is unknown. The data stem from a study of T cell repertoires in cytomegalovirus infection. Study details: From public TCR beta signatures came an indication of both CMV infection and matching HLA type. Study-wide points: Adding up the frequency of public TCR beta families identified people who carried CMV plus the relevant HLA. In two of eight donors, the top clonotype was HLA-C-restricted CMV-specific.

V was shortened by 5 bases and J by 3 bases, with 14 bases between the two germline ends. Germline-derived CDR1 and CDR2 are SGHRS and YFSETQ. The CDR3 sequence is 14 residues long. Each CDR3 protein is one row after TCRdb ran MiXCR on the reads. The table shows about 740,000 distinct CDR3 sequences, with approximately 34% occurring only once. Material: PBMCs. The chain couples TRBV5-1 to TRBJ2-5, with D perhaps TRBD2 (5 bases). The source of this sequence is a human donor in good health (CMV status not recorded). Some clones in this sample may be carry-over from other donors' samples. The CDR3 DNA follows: TGCGCCAGCAGAACGGATACCGGGGAAGAGACCCAGTACTTC. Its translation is CASRTDTGEETQYF.